The following is a TCR beta chain sequence with its context. The antigen remains undetermined. The sample originates from a study of CD8+ T cells in alopecia areata. General study results and limits: Mouse data revealed clearer TCR sharing than patient data did, a gap possibly tied to HLA.

Extraction and reverse transcription of RNA yielded cDNA as the sequencing template. The data were produced by immunoSEQ multiplex PCR, yet TCRdb's version contains in-frame clones alone and is incomplete. The profile shows more than 150,000 clones, around 56% of them singletons. The V and J ends lost 4 bases and 2 bases, in that order; junction bases with no gene match: 9. The CDR3 has 16 amino acids. Germline-derived CDR1 and CDR2 are SGHDT and YYEEEE. The treatment is: oral pan-JAK inhibitor, 5-10 mg twice daily. Peripheral blood and lesional scalp punch biopsies came from alopecia areata patients.

This sequence joins TRBV5-6 and TRBJ1-5, with 7 positions matching TRBD1. The receptor was derived from a human donor with alopecia areata. Sample: CD4+ T cells sorted from blood, taken at week 4, from a patient treated with tofacitinib. DNA for the CDR3: TGTGCCAGCAGCCTCAACAGGGGACAAGGCAATCAGCCCCAGCATTTT. Encoded protein: CASSLNRGQGNQPQHF.